This T cell receptor (beta chain) derives from a study of Ad26.COV2.S vaccination and SARS-CoV-2 variants. On the study more broadly: Once or twice, 56 days apart, Ad26.COV2.S was delivered intramuscularly. Study-wide results and caveats: Recipients of either vaccine or placebo displayed similar breadth of non-spike TCRs.

On this clone itself: What it recognizes is unknown.

Trimming pared 2 bases from V and 1 base from J, leaving 6 bases between. The CDR3 contains 13 residues. Germline CDR1 SGHNT, CDR2 YENEEA. The treatment is: 15 to 20 received Ad26.COV2.S at low or high dose, single or two shots; 5 received placebo; per-sample allocation not given. Material that was analyzed had been drawn on day 63 after the first vaccine or placebo injection. The table came from immunoSEQ multiplex PCR; TCRdb's copy has only in-frame clones and leaves some out. The sample holds a few hundred thousand clones, 87% seen once. The V gene is TRBV11-3, the J gene TRBJ2-7; D is perhaps TRBD1 (5 bases). The sequences come from peripheral blood, collected in a trial of Ad26.COV2.S vaccine versus placebo. The TCR sequence derives from a person aged 18-65 years who received the Ad26.COV2.S COVID-19 vaccine or a placebo. The CDR3 DNA follows: TGTGCCAGCAGCTTACAGGGTTCCTACGAGCAGTACTTC. It codes for CASSLQGSYEQYF.